The TCR beta chain under discussion was sequenced for a study of coeliac disease. Study overall: Refractory type I patients had no gluten-free diet response for over 12 months.

V trimming: 2 bases; J trimming: 4 bases; junction bases outside the gene matches: 8. CDR1 and CDR2 (germline): SGDLS, YYNGEE. This CDR3 has 17 residues. The table lists this clone with a count of one. Its antigen is still unknown. This specimen includes other DNA sequences encoding the same CDR3. Produced via immunoSEQ multiplex PCR; TCRdb's table is partial and in-frame only. This sample has thousands of clones, with 55% to 75% found just once. General observations from the study: TRB repertoires were largely private, with most amino acid sequences found in only one sample.

This chain uses TRBV9 with TRBJ2-1; 11 bases fit TRBD2. Sequenced: lamina propria lymphocytes from the gut. The receptor was derived from a young man with celiac disease. CDR3 bases: TGTGCCAGCAGCGTGGGACCCGGGACTAGCGGATACAATGAGCAGTTCTTC. This gives the protein CASSVGPGTSGYNEQFF.